This is a list of T cell receptor beta chains from one sample in a study of T-cell reconstitution after alpha-beta-depleted transplantation in children. TCRdb independently ran MiXCR on the PCR reads; one entry per CDR3 protein. The data show about 300,000 distinct CDR3 sequences, over 7% seen once. The starting material was peripheral blood, obtained 360 days after TCRalphabeta/CD19-depleted stem cell transplant. Every receptor here comes from a female patient between 2 and 15 years old who had a stem cell transplant for Fanconi anemia, so the T cells may come from the graft donor. CDR3s include the opening cysteine and the closing phenylalanine or tryptophan. A D gene is named only where the DNA matches it firmly. Not all rows give a size; the values are once, few, many and, for expanded clones, a class.

TRBJ1-4 TRBD1 TRBV11-2 17 few TGTGCCAGCAGCTTGCAGGGACAGGGGGCCACTAATGAAAAACTGTTTTTT CASSLQGQGATNEKLFF
TRBJ2-7 TRBD2 TRBV28 17 many TGTGCCAGCAGTTGGGGACTAGGGGCCCTCATTCGGAACGAGCAGTACTTC CASSWGLGALIRNEQYF
TRBJ1-5 NA TRBV20-1 14 NA TGCAGTGCTAGAGCCCTTGGTGGCTATCAGCCCCAGCATTTT CSARALGGYQPQHF
TRBJ2-7 TRBD1 TRBV20-1 12 NA TGCAGTGCTCGGGGGACAGGGGACTGGCAGTACTTC CSARGTGDWQYF
TRBJ2-5 TRBD1 TRBV3-1 14 NA TGTGCCAGCAGCCGGGACAGCTACTCAGAGACCCAGTACTTC CASSRDSYSETQYF
TRBJ2-1 TRBD2 TRBV20-1 16 many TGCAGTGCTAGAGATCTTTCCTTAGCGGGGGACAATGAGCAGTTCTTC CSARDLSLAGDNEQFF
TRBJ1-2 NA TRBV29-1 13 NA TGCAGCGTTATGGCGGATGAATTCTATGGCTACACCTTC CSVMADEFYGYTF
TRBJ1-2 NA TRBV7-2 13 few TGTGCCAGCAGCTGGACTGGAGTCTATGGCTACACCTTC CASSWTGVYGYTF
TRBJ1-4 NA TRBV7-8 12 many TGTGCCAGCAGCTCCTTAGGTGAAAAACTGTTTTTT CASSSLGEKLFF
TRBJ2-5 TRBD1 TRBV5-1 15 many TGCGCCAGCAGATCGATCAGGGGGCGCCAAGAGACCCAGTACTTC CASRSIRGRQETQYF
TRBJ2-7 TRBD2 TRBV9 17 NA TGTGCCGGCAGCGTAGGGGCTAGCGGGGCGCCCATCTACGAGCAGTACTTC CAGSVGASGAPIYEQYF
TRBJ1-5 TRBD1 TRBV3-1 15 few TGTGCCAGCAGCCCAGGGGGGGGGCTCGGTCAGCCCCAGCATTTT CASSPGGGLGQPQHF
TRBJ2-5 NA TRBV14 16 NA TGTGCCAGCAGCCAGACTTGGGGCACAGGACAAGAGACCCAGTACTTC CASSQTWGTGQETQYF
TRBJ1-2 TRBD1 TRBV29-1 12 few TGCAGCGTTGAAGGGACAGGGGTTGGCTACACCTTC CSVEGTGVGYTF
TRBJ2-7 TRBD1 TRBV5-1 13 many TGCGCCAGCAGCTTGGGACAGGGGGCCGAGCAGTACTTC CASSLGQGAEQYF
TRBJ2-1 NA TRBV14 14 many TGTGCCAGCAGCCGGGACTTTATTGGGGATGAGCAGTTCTTC CASSRDFIGDEQFF
TRBJ2-5 NA TRBV28 16 NA TGTGCCAGCAGTTTAAGAGTGGTGGGGGCGGTGGAGACCCAGTACTTC CASSLRVVGAVETQYF
TRBJ2-5 TRBD2 TRBV5-1 15 many TGCGCCAGCAGCTTGGGACCAGCGGGAGGGGAGACCCAGTACTTC CASSLGPAGGETQYF
TRBJ2-1 TRBD2 TRBV28 16 many TGTGCCAGCAGTCGCTTAGCGGGGGGGACCTACAATGAGCAGTTCTTC CASSRLAGGTYNEQFF
TRBJ1-6 NA TRBV20-1 13 many TGCAGTGCTAGAGTAGGACTCGATTCACCCCTCCACTTT CSARVGLDSPLHF
TRBJ2-3 NA TRBV12-3/TRBV12-4 13 many TGTGCCAGCAGACTAACTAGCACAGATACGCAGTATTTT CASRLTSTDTQYF
TRBJ2-7 TRBD2 TRBV5-1 16 few TGCGCCAGCAGCCTACCGCTAGCGGGGAGCTCCTACGAGCAGTACTTC CASSLPLAGSSYEQYF
TRBJ2-5 TRBD1 TRBV15 17 many TGTGCCACCAGCAGACCCACAGGGGTTAGGTTTTCAGAGACCCAGTACTTC CATSRPTGVRFSETQYF
TRBJ1-2 TRBD1 TRBV6-4 15 NA TGTGCCAGCAGTGAGTCGACAGGGCTGAACTATGGCTACACCTTC CASSESTGLNYGYTF
TRBJ2-5 NA TRBV20-1 15 many TGCAGTGCTGAACTACTAGGGGGGAAATTAGAGACCCAGTACTTC CSAELLGGKLETQYF
TRBJ2-5 NA TRBV28 15 NA TGTGCCAGCACCACCCTCGGGTCAGGCGGCCAGACCCAGTACTTC CASTTLGSGGQTQYF
TRBJ1-5 NA TRBV24-1 14 few TGTGCCACCAGTGAAGGGGGGTTCCATCAGCCCCAGCATTTT CATSEGGFHQPQHF
TRBJ2-7 TRBD2 TRBV11-2 18 few TGTGCCAGCAGCTCGTGGTCCACGACTAGCGGGTGGGACTACGAGCAGTACTTC CASSSWSTTSGWDYEQYF
TRBJ2-7 NA TRBV28 16 many TGTGCCAGCGTGGAACGTACAGGCCACCCTTCCTACGAGCAGTACTTC CASVERTGHPSYEQYF
TRBJ2-7 NA TRBV20-1 14 few TGCAGTGCCAACAGGGTTGGGTACTCCTACGAGCAGTACTTC CSANRVGYSYEQYF